This T cell receptor (beta chain) was observed in a study of blood T cell repertoires in COVID-19. There are 16 residues in the CDR3. Trimming took off 5 bases at V and 9 bases at J, with 24 bases between the two ends. CDR1 SEHNR and CDR2 FQNEAQ come from the germline V gene (reference sequence). Profiling relied on immunoSEQ multiplex PCR, and the TCRdb table lists in-frame clones only, not all of them. Among 250,000 to 350,000 clones listed, more than 90% were seen once. The genes are TRBV7-9 and TRBJ2-3; the D gene is possibly TRBD2 (5 bases). This TCR was sampled from a man aged 60 to 75 who had recovered from COVID-19. The sequencing input was PBMCs or T cells enriched from blood (not recorded which). The DNA for the CDR3 is TGTGCCAGCAGCGAACGACTAAAAACCGACCTGGGGACGCAGTATTTT. It codes for CASSERLKTDLGTQYF.